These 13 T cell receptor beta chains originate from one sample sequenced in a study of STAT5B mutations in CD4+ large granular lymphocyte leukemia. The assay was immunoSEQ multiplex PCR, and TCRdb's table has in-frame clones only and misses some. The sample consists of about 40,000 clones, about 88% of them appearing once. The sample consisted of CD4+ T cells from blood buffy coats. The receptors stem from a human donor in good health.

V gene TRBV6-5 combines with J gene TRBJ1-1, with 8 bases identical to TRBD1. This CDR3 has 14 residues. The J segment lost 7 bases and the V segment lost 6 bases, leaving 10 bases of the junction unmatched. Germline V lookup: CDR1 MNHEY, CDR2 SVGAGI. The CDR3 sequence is CASSLRQGFGEAFF. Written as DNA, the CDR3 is TGTGCCAGCAGCCTTAGACAGGGGTTCGGTGAAGCTTTCTTT.

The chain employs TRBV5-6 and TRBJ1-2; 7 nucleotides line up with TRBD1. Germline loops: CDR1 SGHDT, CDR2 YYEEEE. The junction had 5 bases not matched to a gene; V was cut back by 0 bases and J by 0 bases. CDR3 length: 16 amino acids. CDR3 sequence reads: CASSLVGDRANYGYTF. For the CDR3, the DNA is TGTGCCAGCAGCTTGGTGGGGGACAGAGCTAACTATGGCTACACCTTC.

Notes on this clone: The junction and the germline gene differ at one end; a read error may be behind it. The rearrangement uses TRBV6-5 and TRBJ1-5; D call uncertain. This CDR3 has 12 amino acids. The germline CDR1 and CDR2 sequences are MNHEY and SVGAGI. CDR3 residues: CVSSYSYQPQHF. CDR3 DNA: TGTGTCAGCAGTTACTCGTATCAGCCCCAGCATTTT.

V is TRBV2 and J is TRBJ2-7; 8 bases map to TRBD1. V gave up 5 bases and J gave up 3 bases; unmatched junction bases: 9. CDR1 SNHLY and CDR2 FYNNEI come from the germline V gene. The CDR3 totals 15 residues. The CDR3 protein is CASSRRQGSRYEQYF. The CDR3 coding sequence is TGTGCCAGCAGTCGGAGACAGGGGTCTCGCTACGAGCAGTACTTC. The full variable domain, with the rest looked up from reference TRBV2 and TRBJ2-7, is EPEVTQTPSHQVTQMGQEVILRCVPISNHLYFYWYRQILGQKVEFLVSFYNNEISEKSEIFDDQFSVERPDGSNFTLKIRSTKLEDSAMYFCASSRRQGSRYEQYFGPGTRLTVT.

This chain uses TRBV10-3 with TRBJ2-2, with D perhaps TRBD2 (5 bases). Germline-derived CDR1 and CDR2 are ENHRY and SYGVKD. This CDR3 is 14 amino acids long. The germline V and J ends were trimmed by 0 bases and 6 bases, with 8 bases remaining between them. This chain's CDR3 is CAISESQEAGELFF. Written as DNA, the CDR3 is TGTGCCATCAGTGAGTCTCAGGAGGCCGGGGAGCTGTTTTTT.

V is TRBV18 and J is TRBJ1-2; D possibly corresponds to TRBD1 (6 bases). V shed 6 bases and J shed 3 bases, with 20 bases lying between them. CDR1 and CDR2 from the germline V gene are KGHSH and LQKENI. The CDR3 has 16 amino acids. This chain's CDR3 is CASSPSGPGAHYGYTF. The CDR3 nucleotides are TGTGCCAGCTCGCCTTCTGGACCAGGGGCGCACTATGGCTACACCTTC.

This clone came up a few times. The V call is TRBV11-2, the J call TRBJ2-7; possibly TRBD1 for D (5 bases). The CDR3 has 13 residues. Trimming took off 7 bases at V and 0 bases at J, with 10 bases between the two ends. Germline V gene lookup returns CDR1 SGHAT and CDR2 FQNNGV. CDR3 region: CASTQGVSYEQYF. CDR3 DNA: TGTGCCAGCACCCAAGGGGTCTCCTACGAGCAGTACTTC. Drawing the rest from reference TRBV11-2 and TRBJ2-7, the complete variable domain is EAGVAQSPRYKIIEKRQSVAFWCNPISGHATLYWYQQILGQGPKLLIQFQNNGVVDDSQLPKDRFSAERLKGVDSTLKIQPAKLEDSAVYLCASTQGVSYEQYFGPGTRLTVT.

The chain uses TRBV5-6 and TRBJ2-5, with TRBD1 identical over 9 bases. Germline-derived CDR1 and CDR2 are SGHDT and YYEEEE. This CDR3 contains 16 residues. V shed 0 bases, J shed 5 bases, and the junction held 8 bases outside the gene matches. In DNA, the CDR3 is TGTGCCAGCAGCTTGGTTCGACAGGGGGGGCCGGAGACCCAGTACTTC. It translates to CASSLVRQGGPETQYF.

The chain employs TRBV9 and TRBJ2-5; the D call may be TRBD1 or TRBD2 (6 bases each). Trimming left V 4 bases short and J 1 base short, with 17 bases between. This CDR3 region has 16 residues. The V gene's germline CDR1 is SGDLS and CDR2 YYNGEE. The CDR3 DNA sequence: TGTGCCAGCAGCTCCCACTTAGGGGGACTCCAAGAGACCCAGTACTTC. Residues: CASSSHLGGLQETQYF.

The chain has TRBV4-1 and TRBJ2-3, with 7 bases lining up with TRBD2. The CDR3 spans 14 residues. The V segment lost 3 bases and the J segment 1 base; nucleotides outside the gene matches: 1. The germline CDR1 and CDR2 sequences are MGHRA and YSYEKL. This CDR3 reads CASSHTSGTDTQYF. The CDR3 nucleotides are TGCGCCAGCAGCCATACTAGCGGCACAGATACGCAGTATTTT.

This CDR3 is CASRRGTSNTGELFF. The CDR3 DNA follows: TGTGCCAGCAGGCGGGGTACATCGAACACCGGGGAGCTGTTTTTT. The chain employs TRBV6-6 and TRBJ2-2, with D possibly TRBD2 on 6 matching bases. V shed 6 bases and J shed 0 bases, with 11 bases lying between them. CDR3 length: 15 residues. CDR1 MNHNY and CDR2 SVGAGI come from the germline V gene (reference sequence).

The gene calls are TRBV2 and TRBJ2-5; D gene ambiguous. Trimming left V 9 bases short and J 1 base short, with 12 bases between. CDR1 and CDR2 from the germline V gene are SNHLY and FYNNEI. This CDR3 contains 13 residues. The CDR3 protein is CASLRFGQETQYF. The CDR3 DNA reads TGTGCCAGTCTAAGGTTCGGCCAAGAGACCCAGTACTTC.

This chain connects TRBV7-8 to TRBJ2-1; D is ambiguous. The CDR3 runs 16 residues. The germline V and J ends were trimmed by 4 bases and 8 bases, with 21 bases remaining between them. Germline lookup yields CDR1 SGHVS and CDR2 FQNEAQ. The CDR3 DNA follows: TGTGCCAGCAGCTATGGACGCCCTCCAGCTAACTATGAGCAGTTCTTC. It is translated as CASSYGRPPANYEQFF.